Listed here are 18 T cell receptor beta chains from one sample, sequenced in a study of T cell responses to AZD1222 COVID-19 vaccine. Profiled with immunoSEQ multiplex PCR; TCRdb holds only in-frame clones, not every one. The sample lists approximately 100,000 clones, about nine tenths seen once, with around 1.3% in the top ten. The specimen was peripheral blood, collected on day 0 of AZD1222 vaccination. These receptors originate from an adult in good health.

The rearrangement joins TRBV19 to TRBJ2-7, with D hard to call. Germline loops: CDR1 LNHDA, CDR2 SQIVND (reference sequence). The V end lost 3 bases, the J end lost 6 bases, and 12 bases lay between the germline ends. There are 13 residues in the CDR3. The CDR3 DNA reads as TGTGCCAGTAGTATCGTCGACCGACGCGAGCAGTACTTC. Amino acid sequence: CASSIVDRREQYF. Combining the CDR3 with reference TRBV19 and TRBJ2-7 gives the whole variable domain DGGITQSPKYLFRKEGQNVTLSCEQNLNHDAMYWYRQDPGQGLRLIYYSQIVNDFQKGDIAEGYSVSREKKESFPLTVTSAQKNPTAFYLCASSIVDRREQYFGPGTRLTVT.

The genes are TRBV27 and TRBJ1-2; 8 bases are a match to TRBD1. The CDR3 runs to 13 residues. V dropped 4 bases and J dropped 10; count of bases not matched to a gene: 8. The V gene's germline CDR1 is MNHEY and CDR2 SMNVEV (reference sequence). The CDR3 spells CASSSPGQVFYTF. The DNA for the CDR3 is TGTGCCAGCAGTTCACCGGGACAGGTGTTCTACACCTTC.

The gene calls are TRBV5-4 and TRBJ2-7, with D maybe TRBD2 (7 bases). Germline V gives CDR1 SGHNT, CDR2 YYREEE (reference sequence). Between the trimmed V and J ends, which lost 2 bases and 2 bases, there was a span of 11 bases. There are 14 residues in the CDR3. The CDR3: CASSLGGGPYEQYF. The CDR3 nucleotides are TGTGCCAGCAGCTTAGGCGGGGGCCCCTACGAGCAGTACTTC.

DNA for the CDR3: TGTGCCACCAGCTTGAGAGGGAGGGGCACAGATACGCAGTATTTT. It specifies CATSLRGRGTDTQYF. The V and J genes are TRBV24-1 and TRBJ2-3; 7 bases agree with TRBD2. Germline CDR1 reads KGHDR; CDR2 reads SFDVKD. Trimming removed 7 bases from V and 1 base from J; junction bases left unmatched: 7. The CDR3 extends over 15 amino acids.

This rearrangement joins TRBV11-3 to TRBJ2-2; TRBD2 is a possible D gene (5 bases). This CDR3 has 15 residues. Germline CDR1 reads SGHNT; CDR2 reads YENEEA. The germline V and J ends were trimmed by 0 bases and 5 bases, with 10 bases remaining between them. The CDR3 DNA is TGTGCCAGCAGCTTAGACCCAGGCGGGACCGGGGAGCTGTTTTTT. It is translated as CASSLDPGGTGELFF.

The CDR3 DNA reads TGTGCCAGCGCGTCAGGTTACAATGAGCAGTTCTTC. Its translation is CASASGYNEQFF. The rearrangement joins TRBV12-3 or TRBV12-4 to TRBJ2-1, with no clear D. Trimming stripped 8 bases from V and 4 bases from J, with 9 bases between. The CDR3 has 12 residues.

This sequence joins TRBV20-1 and TRBJ1-2; 7 positions match TRBD1. Germline CDR1 is DFQATT and CDR2 is SNEGSKA (reference sequence). V shed 3 bases and J 4 bases; nucleotides not matched to a gene: 5. The CDR3 runs 13 residues. The CDR3 sequence: CSASLGTAYGYTF. CDR3 DNA: TGCAGTGCTAGTCTCGGGACAGCCTATGGCTACACCTTC.

The chain recombines TRBV6-5 with TRBJ2-2; TRBD1 is a possible D gene (6 bases). Trimming left V 2 bases short and J 4 bases short, with 11 bases between. The CDR3 sequence is 15 residues long. From germline, CDR1 is MNHEY and CDR2 SVGAGI. The DNA of the CDR3 is TGTGCCAGCAGTTACACCAGGACAGCCACCGGGGAGCTGTTTTTT. This sequence encodes CASSYTRTATGELFF.

In DNA form, the CDR3 reads TGTGCCAGTAGTATCAGGGGCGGCTTCGGGCAGCCCCAGCATTTT. Protein product: CASSIRGGFGQPQHF. The chain carries TRBV19 and TRBJ1-5, with D maybe TRBD1 (6 bases). Trimming pared 3 bases from V and 7 bases from J, leaving 16 bases between. CDR1 LNHDA and CDR2 SQIVND come from the germline V gene (reference sequence). This CDR3 comprises 15 residues.

V and J are TRBV19 and TRBJ1-3, with a weak D call TRBD1 (6 bases). The CDR3 spans 14 residues. Germline CDR1 and CDR2: LNHDA and SQIVND (reference sequence). Trimming took off 5 bases at V and 8 bases at J, with 16 bases between the two ends. The CDR3 loop is CASSSQGFVDTIYF. The DNA for the CDR3 is TGTGCCAGTAGTTCGCAGGGGTTCGTCGACACCATATATTTT.

The chain uses TRBV11-3 and TRBJ1-1, with 7 bases aligning to TRBD1. The junction had 4 bases not matched to a gene; V was cut back by 3 bases and J by 6 bases. The CDR3 consists of 13 residues. Germline V gene sequence: CDR1 SGHNT, CDR2 YENEEA. Written as DNA, the CDR3 is TGTGCCAGCAGCTTGGACAGGAGATCTGAAGCTTTCTTT. Encoded protein: CASSLDRRSEAFF.

The chain recombines TRBV29-1 with TRBJ1-1; 10 bases are shared with TRBD1. Looked up from germline, CDR1 is SQVTM and CDR2 is ANQGSEA. V lost 6 bases, J lost 1 base, and 5 bases stayed unmatched. This CDR3 is 14 amino acids long. CDR3 coding DNA: TGCAGCGTACGACAGGGGGCCAGGAACACTGAAGCTTTCTTT. This sequence encodes CSVRQGARNTEAFF.

The CDR3 region has the DNA TGTGCCAGCAGGCAATACTCGGGAACTTATGGCTACACCTTC. It specifies CASRQYSGTYGYTF. The genes are TRBV6-5 and TRBJ1-2; D ambiguous. V lost 6 bases, J lost 5 bases, and 16 bases lay in between. This CDR3 is built from 14 residues. Germline lookup yields CDR1 MNHEY and CDR2 SVGAGI.

This clone was seen once. The chain carries TRBV4-1 and TRBJ2-5, with D perhaps TRBD2 (5 bases). Germline assignment: CDR1 MGHRA and CDR2 YSYEKL. CDR3 length equals 14 residues. With 6 bases removed from V and 2 bases from J, the gap between germline ends came to 13 bases. CDR3 coding DNA: TGCGCCAGCAGACGCGGACTGGGACAAGAGACCCAGTACTTC. Translation: CASRRGLGQETQYF.

This chain links TRBV30 with TRBJ1-2, with D tentatively TRBD1 (5 bases). Per germline, CDR1 GTSNPN and CDR2 SVGIG (reference sequence). The CDR3 spans 11 residues. The V end was cut by 5 bases, the J end by 8 bases, with 12 bases between. The CDR3 region is CAWATAWGYTF. As DNA, the CDR3 is TGTGCCTGGGCGACAGCCTGGGGCTACACCTTC.

The chain has TRBV18 and TRBJ1-1; the D is unclear. Trimming shortened V by 0 bases and J by 4 bases, and 12 bases separated the two germline ends. CDR1 is KGHSH, CDR2 LQKENI, per germline. CDR3 length equals 15 residues. The CDR3 region has the DNA TGTGCCAGCTCACCACCTGGACTTAGGTTCACTGAAGCTTTCTTT. It specifies CASSPPGLRFTEAFF.

V is TRBV6-6 and J is TRBJ2-2, with 8 bases that match TRBD1. V lost 4 bases to trimming and J lost 5 bases; unmatched junction nucleotides: 3. From germline, CDR1 is MNHNY and CDR2 SVGAGI (reference sequence). CDR3 length equals 14 residues. The CDR3 spells CASSWDRNTGELFF. The CDR3 DNA follows: TGTGCCAGCAGTTGGGACAGGAATACCGGGGAGCTGTTTTTT.

The chain couples TRBV5-4 to TRBJ1-1, with D possibly matching TRBD1 (5 bases). This CDR3 has 14 residues. V lost 4 bases to trimming and J lost 2 bases, with 12 bases between them. The V gene's germline CDR1 is SGHNT and CDR2 YYREEE (reference sequence). CDR3 loop: CASSRGQINTEAFF. In DNA, the CDR3 is TGTGCCAGCAGCCGAGGACAAATAAACACTGAAGCTTTCTTT.